These 24 T cell receptor beta chains were sequenced from one sample in a study of T-cell memory formation after mild COVID-19 (dated by TCRdb to the early 2020s). The library was built by means of 5' RACE. Sequencing was performed on an Illumina NovaSeq 6000. The public reads were run again by TCRdb, first through fastp at Q25 and then through MiXCR, and only productive beta chains were kept. Each record represents a unique CDR3 protein, reported with the most common genes and DNA among its rows. A total of 350,000 to 450,000 distinct CDR3 sequences appear in this sample, over 15% of them only once. Roughly 8% of the sample lies in the top ten. Sequenced: PBMCs or a T cell subset sorted from them (not recorded which). The receptors come from an adult woman who had mild COVID-19 (a few samples of this study predate the infection). The sample titles of this study are shuffled in the database, so cell type and time point are left out; the donor was told from shared clones.

The chain couples TRBV6-5 to TRBJ1-2; possibly TRBD1 for D (5 bases). The CDR3 is 13 residues long. V was shortened by 5 bases and J by 5 bases, with 12 bases between the two germline ends. CDR1 and CDR2 (germline): MNHEY, SVGAGI. CDR3 in DNA: TGTGCCAGCAGTCCCATTGGACAATATGGCTACACCTTC. Amino acid sequence: CASSPIGQYGYTF.

The chain couples TRBV5-1 to TRBJ2-1; D is uncertain. The CDR3 covers 13 residues. Germline loops: CDR1 SGHRS, CDR2 YFSETQ. Trimming stripped 4 bases from V and 5 bases from J, with 10 bases between. This CDR3 is CASSAKTDNEQFF. The CDR3 DNA reads TGCGCCAGCAGCGCGAAGACTGACAATGAGCAGTTCTTC. Using reference TRBV5-1 and TRBJ2-1 for the parts outside the CDR3, the full variable domain is KAGVTQTPRYLIKTRGQQVTLSCSPISGHRSVSWYQQTPGQGLQFLFEYFSETQRNKGNFPGRFSGRQFSNSRSEMNVSTLELGDSALYLCASSAKTDNEQFFGPGTRLTVL.

This clonotype turned up a few times. In DNA, the CDR3 is TGTGCCAGCAGCGAGGACAGGAACCGGGACTATGGCTACACCTTC. Translating it yields CASSEDRNRDYGYTF. The gene calls are TRBV6-5 and TRBJ1-2, with 7 bases matching TRBD1. With V trimmed by 6 bases and J by 3 bases, 10 bases remained unmatched. The length of the CDR3 is 15 residues. The V gene's germline CDR1 is MNHEY and CDR2 SVGAGI.

This clonotype was observed many times. The chain has TRBV5-1 and TRBJ1-1; 9 bases map to TRBD1. CDR1 and CDR2 (germline): SGHRS, YFSETQ. V shed 4 bases and J 1 base; nucleotides not matched to a gene: 2. The CDR3 is 14 residues long. The CDR3 DNA is TGCGCCAGCAGCAGGACAGGGGCGAACACTGAAGCTTTCTTT. As protein: CASSRTGANTEAFF.

This clonotype has just a few counts. The CDR3 spells CASSTSPYNEQFF. CDR3 DNA sequence: TGTGCCAGCAGTACCTCTCCCTACAATGAGCAGTTCTTC. The chain links TRBV12-3 or TRBV12-4 to TRBJ2-1; D is ambiguous. Trimming pared 5 bases from V and 2 bases from J, leaving 7 bases between. The CDR3 runs 13 residues.

This clonotype was picked up a small number of times. The rearrangement uses TRBV27 and TRBJ2-7; no clear D. The CDR3 spans 14 residues. From germline, CDR1 is MNHEY and CDR2 SMNVEV (reference sequence). Trimming pared 4 bases from V and 6 bases from J, leaving 16 bases between. CDR3 in amino acids: CASSYRSWSGEQYF. CDR3 DNA: TGTGCCAGCAGTTACCGTTCGTGGTCGGGCGAGCAGTACTTC.

A note on this clonotype: It may be a read error: a sequence one base away is much more abundant. The conserved phenylalanine or tryptophan normally closing the CDR3 is absent here, so this likely arose from a read error. The chain employs TRBV5-1 and TRBJ1-2; D unresolved. V lost 0 bases and J lost 0, with 3 bases in between. From germline, CDR1 is SGHRS and CDR2 YFSETQ. This CDR3 spans 13 amino acids. The CDR3 here is CASSLDPNYGYTL. In DNA form, the CDR3 reads TGCGCCAGCAGCTTGGATCCTAACTATGGCTACACCCTC.

The rearrangement links TRBV29-1 to TRBJ1-2; D gene unclear. The V end was cut by 5 bases, the J end by 0 bases, with 13 bases between. Per germline, CDR1 SQVTM and CDR2 ANQGSEA. The CDR3 is 14 residues long. CDR3 coding DNA: TGCAGCGTTCTCCCGGAGACCTCTAACTATGGCTACACCTTC. Its translation is CSVLPETSNYGYTF.

This clonotype was found a few times. The chain has TRBV10-3 and TRBJ1-1; TRBD1 might be the D (5 bases). The germline gives CDR1 ENHRY, CDR2 SYGVKD. The CDR3 is 12 residues long. V dropped 5 bases and J dropped 6 bases, with 10 bases sitting between them. The CDR3: CAISQGFPEAFF. The CDR3 nucleotides read TGTGCCATCAGTCAGGGATTCCCTGAAGCTTTCTTT.

The V gene is TRBV18, the J gene TRBJ1-2; the D is unclear. Trimming removed 6 bases at V and 0 bases at J, with 8 bases between. Per the germline V gene, CDR1 is KGHSH and CDR2 is LQKENI. CDR3 length equals 13 residues. The CDR3 DNA reads TGTGCCAGCTCGACGGACCCTAACTATGGCTACACCTTC. Its translation: CASSTDPNYGYTF.

In its sample, this clonotype was seen a few times. The rearrangement joins TRBV4-1 to TRBJ1-1; the D is unclear. Germline lookup yields CDR1 MGHRA and CDR2 YSYEKL. The V and J ends lost 5 bases and 0 bases respectively, with 10 bases between them. CDR3 size: 14 residues. The CDR3, as DNA: TGCGCCAGCAGCGCGACACGGATGAACACTGAAGCTTTCTTT. This sequence encodes CASSATRMNTEAFF.

The chain combines TRBV7-2 with TRBJ2-7; 10 bases match TRBD1. CDR3 length: 16 residues. V shed 5 bases, J shed 5 bases, and the junction held 12 bases outside the gene matches. Germline assignment: CDR1 SGHTA and CDR2 FQGNSA. In nucleotides, the CDR3 is TGTGCCAGCAGCCCCACCGCTGGGACAGGGGTCCACGAGCAGTACTTC. Translation: CASSPTAGTGVHEQYF. The entire variable domain, with the rest obtained from reference TRBV7-2 and TRBJ2-7, is as follows: GAGVSQSPSNKVTEKGKDVELRCDPISGHTALYWYRQSLGQGLEFLIYFQGNSAPDKSGLPSDRFSAERTGGSVSTLTIQRTQQEDSAVYLCASSPTAGTGVHEQYFGPGTRLTVT.

The V gene is TRBV5-1, the J gene TRBJ1-1; 9 bases agree with TRBD1. Germline CDR1 SGHRS, CDR2 YFSETQ. The CDR3 has 16 amino acids. Trimming cost V 4 bases and J 1 base; bases outside gene matches: 8. CDR3 loop: CASSVPGGQGNTEAFF. For the CDR3, the DNA is TGCGCCAGCAGCGTGCCCGGGGGACAGGGGAACACTGAAGCTTTCTTT. The variable domain in full, with the rest retrieved from reference TRBV5-1 and TRBJ1-1, is KAGVTQTPRYLIKTRGQQVTLSCSPISGHRSVSWYQQTPGQGLQFLFEYFSETQRNKGNFPGRFSGRQFSNSRSEMNVSTLELGDSALYLCASSVPGGQGNTEAFFGQGTRLTVV.

This clonotype was recorded a few times. V usage is TRBV7-2 and J usage is TRBJ2-7; D may match TRBD1 or TRBD2 (5 bases each). Germline assignment: CDR1 SGHTA and CDR2 FQGNSA. The CDR3 runs 16 residues. Deletions cut 6 bases from V and 0 bases from J, with 18 bases between. The CDR3 sequence is CASSLDRDRPSYEQYF. CDR3 DNA sequence: TGTGCCAGCAGTCTTGACCGGGACCGACCCTCCTACGAGCAGTACTTC.

This sequence joins TRBV6-5 and TRBJ2-1; the D is unclear. The CDR3 has 13 residues. In germline, CDR1 is MNHEY, CDR2 SVGAGI. V dropped 4 bases and J dropped 9 bases, with 13 bases sitting between them. CDR3 sequence reads: CASSSGPRGEQFF. The CDR3 DNA is TGTGCCAGCAGTTCCGGACCTCGAGGTGAGCAGTTCTTC.

The chain links TRBV20-1 to TRBJ2-1, with 8 nucleotides matching TRBD2. Germline CDR1 and CDR2: DFQATT and SNEGSKA (reference sequence). The CDR3 loop spans 14 amino acids. J gave up 4 bases and V 0 bases, and 2 bases lay outside the gene matches. The CDR3 here is CSARDPSGYNEQFF. The CDR3 DNA follows: TGCAGTGCTAGAGATCCTAGCGGGTACAATGAGCAGTTCTTC.

This clonotype was recorded a few times. V usage is TRBV4-1 and J usage is TRBJ1-1, with 10 bases that match TRBD1. V was pared by 3 bases and J by 1 base, with 8 bases of the junction left unmatched. Germline values: CDR1 MGHRA, CDR2 YSYEKL. The CDR3 extends over 17 amino acids. CDR3 coding DNA: TGCGCCAGCAGCCACCAAGACAGGGGGCTGACGAACACTGAAGCTTTCTTT. Amino acid sequence: CASSHQDRGLTNTEAFF.

This clonotype turned up a few times. The CDR3 is CASSLQGRKEPQHF. CDR3 nucleotides: TGTGCCAGCAGCTTACAGGGCCGAAAGGAGCCCCAGCATTTT. J is TRBJ1-5 and V is TRBV7-9, with D perhaps TRBD1 (5 bases). The length of the CDR3 is 14 residues. The V gene's germline CDR1 is SEHNR and CDR2 FQNEAQ (reference sequence). Deletions cut 2 bases from V and 8 bases from J, with 13 bases between.

This clonotype was seen only a few times. The chain couples TRBV5-5 to TRBJ2-1, with D perhaps matching TRBD1 (6 bases). The CDR3 length is 17 residues. The V end was cut by 3 bases, the J end by 7 bases, with 23 bases between. CDR1 and CDR2 (germline): SGHKS, YYEKEE (reference sequence). The CDR3 DNA sequence: TGTGCCAGCAGCTACAAGGGCTCCAGACAGGTCTGGAATGAGCAGTTCTTC. Residues: CASSYKGSRQVWNEQFF.

This clonotype has ten or more counts. The chain links TRBV12-3 or TRBV12-4 to TRBJ2-7, with TRBD2 matching 10 bases. This CDR3 is built from 16 residues. V dropped 3 bases and J dropped 2; count of bases not matched to a gene: 7. The chain's CDR3 is CASSLGLAGAAYEQYF. DNA for the CDR3: TGTGCCAGCAGTTTGGGGCTAGCGGGGGCCGCCTACGAGCAGTACTTC.

This clonotype was seen more than once but under ten times. CDR3 sequence reads: CSARGRPTEAFF. The CDR3 region has the DNA TGCAGTGCTAGAGGCAGACCCACTGAAGCTTTCTTT. The J gene is TRBJ1-1, the V gene TRBV20-1; the D is unclear. There are 12 residues in the CDR3. The V and J ends lost 1 base and 4 bases respectively, with 7 bases between them. Germline assignment: CDR1 DFQATT and CDR2 SNEGSKA (reference sequence).

This clonotype was seen at least ten times. V is TRBV29-1 and J is TRBJ2-4; D not certain. Germline values: CDR1 SQVTM, CDR2 ANQGSEA. Trimming took 4 bases from V and 9 from J, leaving 10 bases between them. The CDR3 is 11 residues long. DNA for the CDR3: TGCAGCGTTGTTACGGGTAGCATTCAGTACTTC. It is translated as CSVVTGSIQYF.

The rearrangement joins TRBV7-8 to TRBJ1-1; no definite D call. The CDR3 has 14 residues. Between the trimmed V and J ends, which lost 7 bases and 1 base, there was a span of 13 bases. The V gene's germline CDR1 is SGHVS and CDR2 FQNEAQ. CDR3 residues: CASNAISANTEAFF. CDR3 coding DNA: TGTGCCAGCAACGCAATATCCGCGAACACTGAAGCTTTCTTT.

A few counts support this clonotype. This chain links TRBV20-1 with TRBJ1-2; the match to TRBD1 covers 12 bases. The CDR3 has 13 residues. Trimming at V came to 6 bases and at J to 4 bases, leaving 3 bases not matched to a gene. Germline V gives CDR1 DFQATT, CDR2 SNEGSKA (reference sequence). CDR3 nucleotides: TGCAGTGCCGGGACAGGGGGCGCCTATGGCTACACCTTC. Translating it yields CSAGTGGAYGYTF.